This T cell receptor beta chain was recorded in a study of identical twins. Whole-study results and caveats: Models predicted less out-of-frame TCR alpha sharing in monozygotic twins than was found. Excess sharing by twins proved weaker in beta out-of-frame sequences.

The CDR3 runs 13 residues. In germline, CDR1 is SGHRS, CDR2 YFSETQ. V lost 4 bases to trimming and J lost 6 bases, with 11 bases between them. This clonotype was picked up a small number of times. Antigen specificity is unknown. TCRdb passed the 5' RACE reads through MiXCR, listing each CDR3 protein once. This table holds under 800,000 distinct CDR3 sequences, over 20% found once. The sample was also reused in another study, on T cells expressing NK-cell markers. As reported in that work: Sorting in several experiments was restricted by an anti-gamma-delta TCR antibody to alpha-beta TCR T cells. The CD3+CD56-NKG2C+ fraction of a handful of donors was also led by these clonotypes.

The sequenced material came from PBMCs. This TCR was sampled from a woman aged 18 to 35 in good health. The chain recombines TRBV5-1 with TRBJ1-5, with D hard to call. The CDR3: CASSPPDGQPQHF. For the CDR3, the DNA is TGCGCCAGCAGCCCCCCCGACGGTCAGCCCCAGCATTTT.